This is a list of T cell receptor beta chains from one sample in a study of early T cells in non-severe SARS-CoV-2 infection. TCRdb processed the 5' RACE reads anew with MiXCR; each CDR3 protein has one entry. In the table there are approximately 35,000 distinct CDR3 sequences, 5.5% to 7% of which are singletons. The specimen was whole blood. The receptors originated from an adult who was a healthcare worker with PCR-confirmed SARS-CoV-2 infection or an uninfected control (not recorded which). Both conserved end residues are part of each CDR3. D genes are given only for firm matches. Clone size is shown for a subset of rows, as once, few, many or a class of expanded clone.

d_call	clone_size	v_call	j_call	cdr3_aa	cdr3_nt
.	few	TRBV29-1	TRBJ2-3	CSVVGAEDTQYF	TGCAGCGTTGTTGGCGCGGAAGATACGCAGTATTTT
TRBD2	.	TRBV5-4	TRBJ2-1	CASSPGTSGILGNEQFF	TGTGCCAGCAGCCCCGGGACTAGCGGTATACTGGGCAATGAGCAGTTCTTC
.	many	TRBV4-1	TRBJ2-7	CASSQEGGVTQLVEQYF	TGCGCCAGCAGCCAAGAAGGGGGGGTAACCCAGCTCGTCGAGCAGTACTTC
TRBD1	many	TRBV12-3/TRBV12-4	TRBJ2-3	CASRPTGASTDTQYF	TGTGCCAGCAGGCCGACAGGGGCTAGCACAGATACGCAGTATTTT
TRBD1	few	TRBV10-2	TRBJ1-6	CASSVGGQGNSPLHF	TGCGCCAGCAGTGTCGGTGGACAGGGAAATTCACCCCTCCACTTT
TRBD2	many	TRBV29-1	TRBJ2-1	CSVENPSGRSSYNEQFF	TGCAGCGTTGAAAATCCTAGCGGGAGAAGCTCCTACAATGAGCAGTTCTTC
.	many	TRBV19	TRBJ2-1	CASLTTLGANEQFF	TGTGCCAGTCTGACAACCTTAGGAGCCAATGAGCAGTTCTTC
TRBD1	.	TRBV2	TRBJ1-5	CASRKQGASNQPQHF	TGTGCCAGCAGGAAACAGGGGGCAAGCAATCAGCCCCAGCATTTT
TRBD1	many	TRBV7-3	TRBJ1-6	CASSLTDRAESPLHF	TGTGCCAGCAGCTTAACGGACAGGGCGGAGTCACCCCTCCACTTT
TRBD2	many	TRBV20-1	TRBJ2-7	CSANLFLGGTSDSYEQYF	TGCAGTGCTAATCTGTTTCTTGGAGGGACTAGCGACTCCTACGAGCAGTACTTC
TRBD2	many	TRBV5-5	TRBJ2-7	CASSLDSAGVYEQYF	TGTGCCAGCAGCTTGGATAGCGCGGGAGTCTACGAGCAGTACTTC
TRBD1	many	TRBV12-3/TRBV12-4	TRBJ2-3	CASTKTGVTDTQYF	TGTGCCAGCACCAAGACAGGGGTAACAGATACGCAGTATTTT
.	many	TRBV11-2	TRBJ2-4	CASTTYRSIQYF	TGTGCCAGCACCACCTACCGGAGCATTCAGTACTTC
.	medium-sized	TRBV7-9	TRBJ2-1	CASSRQNEQFF	TGTGCCAGCAGCCGCCAGAATGAGCAGTTCTTC
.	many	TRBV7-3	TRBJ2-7	CASSLGWDQGEQYF	TGTGCCAGCAGCTTAGGTTGGGACCAGGGGGAGCAGTACTTC
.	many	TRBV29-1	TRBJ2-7	CSVESRGRYEQYF	TGCAGCGTTGAGAGTAGGGGAAGGTACGAGCAGTACTTC
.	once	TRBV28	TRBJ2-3	CASSLEFQQTDTQYF	TGTGCCAGCAGTTTAGAGTTTCAACAGACAGATACGCAGTATTTT
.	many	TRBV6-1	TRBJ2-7	CASLSTGGVKDEQYF	TGTGCCAGCCTCTCGACGGGCGGGGTTAAGGACGAGCAGTACTTC
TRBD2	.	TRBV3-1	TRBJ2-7	CASRRGTSGSSYEQYF	TGTGCCAGCAGACGTGGGACTAGCGGTAGCTCCTACGAGCAGTACTTC
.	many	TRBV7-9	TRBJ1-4	CASSLWVSTENEKLFF	TGTGCCAGCAGCTTATGGGTCTCAACAGAAAACGAAAAACTGTTTTTT
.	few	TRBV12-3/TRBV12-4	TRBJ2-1	CASRTTGRSYNEQFF	TGTGCCAGCAGAACGACAGGCCGATCCTACAATGAGCAGTTCTTC
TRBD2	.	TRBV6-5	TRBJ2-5	CASGRVKETQYF	TGTGCCAGCGGGAGGGTAAAGGAGACCCAGTACTTC
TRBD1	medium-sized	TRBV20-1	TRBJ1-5	CSATQTGEDFQPQHF	TGCAGTGCGACCCAGACAGGGGAGGATTTTCAGCCCCAGCATTTT
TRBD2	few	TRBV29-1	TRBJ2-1	CSVGGRLAGDAEQFF	TGCAGCGTTGGGGGGAGACTAGCGGGAGACGCTGAGCAGTTCTTC
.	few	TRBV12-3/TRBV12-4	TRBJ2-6	CASSADSSGANVLTF	TGTGCCAGCAGTGCGGACAGCTCTGGGGCCAACGTCCTGACTTTC
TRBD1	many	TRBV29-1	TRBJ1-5	CSAGTDQPQHF	TGCAGCGCTGGGACAGACCAGCCCCAGCATTTT
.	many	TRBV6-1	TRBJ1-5	CASSEAGPQHF	TGTGCCAGCAGTGAAGCCGGGCCCCAGCATTTT
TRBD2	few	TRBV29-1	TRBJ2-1	CSARTSGSYYNEQFF	TGCAGCGCCCGAACTAGCGGGTCTTACTACAATGAGCAGTTCTTC
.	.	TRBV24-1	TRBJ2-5	CATSDPDRPPSGLYGTQYF	TGTGCCACCAGTGATCCTGACAGGCCCCCTTCTGGACTTTACGGGACCCAGTACTTC
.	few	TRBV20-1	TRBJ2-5	CSAEFGQETQYF	TGCAGTGCCGAGTTCGGTCAAGAGACCCAGTACTTC
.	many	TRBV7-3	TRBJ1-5	CASSLTRGQPQHF	TGTGCCAGCAGCTTAACGAGGGGTCAGCCCCAGCATTTT
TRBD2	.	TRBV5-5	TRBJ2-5	CASSLRVASGNQETQYF	TGTGCCAGCAGCTTGAGAGTCGCTAGCGGAAACCAAGAGACCCAGTACTTC
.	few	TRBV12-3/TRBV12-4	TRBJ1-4	CASRSGHTNEKLFF	TGTGCCAGCAGATCTGGACACACTAATGAAAAACTGTTTTTT
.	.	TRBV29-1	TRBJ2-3	CSVGLVDTQYF	TGCAGCGTTGGGTTAGTAGATACGCAGTATTTT
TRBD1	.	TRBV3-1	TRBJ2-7	CASRPPGQTYEQYF	TGTGCCAGCAGACCCCCGGGACAGACCTACGAGCAGTACTTC
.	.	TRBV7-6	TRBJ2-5	CASSLARGLETQYF	TGTGCCAGCAGCTTAGCGCGTGGCTTGGAGACCCAGTACTTC
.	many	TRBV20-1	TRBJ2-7	CSARAARDYEQYF	TGCAGTGCTAGGGCGGCCAGGGACTACGAGCAGTACTTC
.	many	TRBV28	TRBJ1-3	CASTYDSGNTIYF	TGTGCCAGCACATACGACTCTGGAAACACCATATATTTT
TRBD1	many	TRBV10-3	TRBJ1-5	CAISESKRTGSLQPQHF	TGTGCCATCAGTGAGTCGAAAAGGACAGGATCTCTTCAGCCCCAGCATTTT
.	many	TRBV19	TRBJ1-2	CASSVTSGHLNGYTF	TGTGCCAGTAGTGTTACATCGGGACACCTGAATGGCTACACCTTC
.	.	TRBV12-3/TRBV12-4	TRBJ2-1	CASSLALAPRRESREQFF	TGTGCCAGCAGTTTAGCGTTGGCCCCCCGGAGGGAATCGAGGGAGCAGTTCTTC
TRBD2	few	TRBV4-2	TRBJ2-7	CASSQDTSGSYEQYF	TGTGCCAGCAGCCAAGATACTAGCGGGAGTTACGAGCAGTACTTC